The subject of this entry is one TCR beta chain. The sample is drawn from a study of cytomegalovirus exposure and HLA in healthy donors. CDR1 is SGDLS, CDR2 YYNGEE, per germline. V shed 2 bases and J 4 bases; nucleotides not matched to a gene: 6. The CDR3 totals 15 residues. 60 Vbeta and 13 Jbeta primers were used in PCR. Some clones are missing from TCRdb's copy, which holds only in-frame ones; the method was immunoSEQ multiplex PCR. The sample carries 150,000 to 200,000 clones, 82% recorded once. The sample taken for sequencing was PBMCs. The J gene is TRBJ1-1, the V gene TRBV9; 9 nucleotides match TRBD1. This TCR was sampled from a woman aged 45 to 65 in good health and CMV-seropositive. The CDR3 nucleotides read TGTGCCAGCAGCGTTACCGGACAGGGGAGCACTGAAGCTTTCTTT. Its protein is CASSVTGQGSTEAFF.